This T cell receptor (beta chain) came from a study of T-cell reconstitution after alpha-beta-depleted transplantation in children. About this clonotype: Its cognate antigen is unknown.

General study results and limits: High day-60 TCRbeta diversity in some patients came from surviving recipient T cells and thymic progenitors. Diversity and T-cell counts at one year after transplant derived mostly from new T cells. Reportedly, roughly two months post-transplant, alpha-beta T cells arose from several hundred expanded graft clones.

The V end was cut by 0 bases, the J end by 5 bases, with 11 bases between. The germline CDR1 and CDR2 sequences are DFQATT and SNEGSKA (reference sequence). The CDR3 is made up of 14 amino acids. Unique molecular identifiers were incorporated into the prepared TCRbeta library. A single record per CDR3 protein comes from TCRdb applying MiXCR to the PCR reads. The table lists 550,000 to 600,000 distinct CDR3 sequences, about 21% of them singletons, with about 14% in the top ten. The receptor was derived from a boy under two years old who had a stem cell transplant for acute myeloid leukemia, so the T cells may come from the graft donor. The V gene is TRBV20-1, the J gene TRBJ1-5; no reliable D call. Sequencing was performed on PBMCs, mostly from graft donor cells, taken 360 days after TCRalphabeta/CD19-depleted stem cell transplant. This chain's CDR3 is CSARDPEIYQPQHF. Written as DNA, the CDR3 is TGCAGTGCTAGAGATCCCGAAATCTATCAGCCCCAGCATTTT.